The entry that follows covers one T cell receptor beta chain sequence. What it binds is not known. The ends were cut back, 2 bases at V and 7 bases at J, with 15 bases in the middle. Germline assignment: CDR1 SGHVS and CDR2 FNYEAQ. The CDR3 loop spans 15 amino acids. TCRdb reanalysed the PCR reads using MiXCR and keeps one entry per CDR3 protein. The sample consists of hundreds of thousands of distinct CDR3 sequences, 25% of them appearing once. This sample was taken from a study of molecular identifiers for immune sequencing clone quantification. Overall study results and limits: Clones above 20 RNA copies contained over 99% of effector molecules and under 1% of naive molecules.

Every naive CD8 library was made from between roughly 20,000 and 1,000,000 sorted cells with 10%, 30% or 50% RNA. The clonotype originates from a human donor in good health. Some libraries in this study had Jurkat cell RNA spiked in. Specimen: naive CD8+ T cells from blood, with Jurkat cell RNA spiked in. The sample's subset: FACS-sorted CD8+CD4-CCR7+CD45RA+ naive T cells. The chain couples TRBV7-6 to TRBJ2-1; D possibly uses TRBD1 or TRBD2 (5 bases each). CDR3 protein: CASSLLGVGANEQFF. The CDR3, as DNA: TGTGCCAGCAGCTTATTAGGGGTCGGGGCAAATGAGCAGTTCTTC.